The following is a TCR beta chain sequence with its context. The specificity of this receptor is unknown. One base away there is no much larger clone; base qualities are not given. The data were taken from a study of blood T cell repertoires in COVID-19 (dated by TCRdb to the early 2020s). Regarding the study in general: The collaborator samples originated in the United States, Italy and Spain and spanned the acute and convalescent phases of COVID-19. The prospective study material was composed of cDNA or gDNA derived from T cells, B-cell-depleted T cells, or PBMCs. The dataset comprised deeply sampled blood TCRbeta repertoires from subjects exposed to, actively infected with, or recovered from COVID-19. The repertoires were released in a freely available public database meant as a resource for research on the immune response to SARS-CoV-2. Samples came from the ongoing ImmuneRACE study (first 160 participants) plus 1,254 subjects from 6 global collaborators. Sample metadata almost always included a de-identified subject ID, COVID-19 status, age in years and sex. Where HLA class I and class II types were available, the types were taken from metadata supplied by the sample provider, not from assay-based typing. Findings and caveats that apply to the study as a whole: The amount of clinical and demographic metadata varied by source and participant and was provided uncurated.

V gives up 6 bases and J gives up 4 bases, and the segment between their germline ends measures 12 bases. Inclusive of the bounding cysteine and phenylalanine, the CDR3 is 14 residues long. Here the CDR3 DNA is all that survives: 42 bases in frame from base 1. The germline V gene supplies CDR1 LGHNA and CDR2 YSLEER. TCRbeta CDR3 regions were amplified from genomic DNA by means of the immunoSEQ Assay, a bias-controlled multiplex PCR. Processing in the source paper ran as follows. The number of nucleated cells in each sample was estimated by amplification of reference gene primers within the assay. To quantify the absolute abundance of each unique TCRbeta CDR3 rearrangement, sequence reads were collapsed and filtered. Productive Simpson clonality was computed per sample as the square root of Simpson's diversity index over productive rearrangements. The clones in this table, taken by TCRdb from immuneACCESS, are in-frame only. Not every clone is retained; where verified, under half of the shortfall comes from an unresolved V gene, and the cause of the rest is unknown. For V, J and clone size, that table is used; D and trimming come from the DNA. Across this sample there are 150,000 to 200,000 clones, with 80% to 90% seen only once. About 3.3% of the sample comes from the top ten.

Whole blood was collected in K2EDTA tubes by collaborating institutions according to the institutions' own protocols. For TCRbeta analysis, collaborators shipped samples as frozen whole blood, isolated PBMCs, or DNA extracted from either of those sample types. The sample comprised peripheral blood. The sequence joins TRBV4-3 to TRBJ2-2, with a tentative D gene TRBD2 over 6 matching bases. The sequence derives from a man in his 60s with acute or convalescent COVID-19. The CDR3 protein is CASRLGTLTGELFF. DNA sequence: TGCGCCAGCAGACTCGGGACTCTCACCGGGGAGCTGTTTTTT.